This T cell receptor (beta chain) was found in a study of PD-L1 blockade in urothelial cancer. With 3 bases clipped from V and 4 bases from J, the junction kept 6 bases outside the gene matches. The CDR3 contains 14 residues. Germline V lookup: CDR1 SGHRS, CDR2 YFSETQ. The method was immunoSEQ multiplex PCR; TCRdb's version includes in-frame clones alone and lacks a portion of them. The data show approximately 100,000 clones, around 85% seen once. This TCR derives from a man in his fifties or sixties with urothelial cancer. The genes are TRBV5-1 and TRBJ1-2; 7 bases line up with TRBD1. The input for sequencing was PBMCs, taken around atezolizumab (anti-PD-L1) treatment. As DNA, the CDR3 is TGCGCCAGCAGCTCGACAGGGATGAGCTATGGCTACACCTTC. Its translation is CASSSTGMSYGYTF.